This T cell receptor beta chain was captured in a study of Graves' ophthalmopathy and Graves' hyperthyroidism. Patients were excluded if they had other autoimmune diseases or uncontrolled infections, and likewise if pregnancy or lactation applied. Clinical symptoms and serum thyroxine were used for diagnosis; TRAb, thyroid ultrasound and orbital computed tomography were also relied on. V was shortened by 0 bases and J by 10 bases, with 12 bases between the two germline ends. This CDR3 has 13 residues. Germline V CDR1 and CDR2: SGHRS, YFSETQ. This clonotype was detected a few times. RNA transcripts provided the template for amplifying TCR beta CDR3 regions. The first-round RT-PCR employed HTBI primers together with the Qiagen OneStep RT-PCR kit. A multiplex PCR was then performed as the second round. TCRdb passed the multiplex PCR reads through MiXCR, listing each CDR3 protein once. The sample yields under 800,000 distinct CDR3 sequences, over 20% seen once.

Sequenced sample: peripheral blood. This chain links TRBV5-1 with TRBJ2-3; TRBD1 is a possible D gene (6 bases). The clonotype originates from a young woman with stable Graves' hyperthyroidism. Some clones in this sample may be carry-over from other donors' samples. The CDR3 DNA follows: TGCGCCAGCAGCTTGGTACCGGGACAACCGCAGTATTTT. Translating gives CASSLVPGQPQYF.